The 21 T cell receptor beta chains reported below all come from one sample, sequenced in a study of shared clonotypes between healthy human individuals. Measured with immunoSEQ multiplex PCR; TCRdb has only the in-frame clones, and not every one. Of about 600,000 clones listed, less than 98% are singletons. Input material: naive CD4+ T cells sorted from blood. Subset in this sample: CD45RA+ positively selected. The origin of the receptors is a woman aged 25 to 39 in good health.

The chain employs TRBV9 and TRBJ2-3; 9 nucleotides agree with TRBD1. The CDR3 is 16 amino acids. V gave up 0 bases and J gave up 3 bases; unmatched junction bases: 5. Germline V gene lookup returns CDR1 SGDLS and CDR2 YYNGEE. The CDR3 nucleotides are TGTGCCAGCAGCGTAGGCGACAGGGGGTGGACAGATACGCAGTATTTT. The encoded protein is CASSVGDRGWTDTQYF.

This chain joins TRBV6-5 and TRBJ2-1, with D uncertain. V lost 5 bases, J lost 6 bases, and 8 bases lay in between. There are 12 residues in the CDR3. Germline lookup yields CDR1 MNHEY and CDR2 SVGAGI. The CDR3: CASSRTGNEQFF. The CDR3 DNA sequence: TGTGCCAGCAGTCGAACCGGCAATGAGCAGTTCTTC.

The chain couples TRBV28 to TRBJ1-2; 9 nucleotides align to TRBD1. The V segment lost 7 bases and the J segment 3 bases; nucleotides outside the gene matches: 12. The CDR3 has 16 residues. Germline V gene data show CDR1 as MDHEN and CDR2 as SYDVKM. For the CDR3, the DNA is TGTGCCAGCATACCCGGGACAGGGTTTTCGGACTATGGCTACACCTTC. Translating it yields CASIPGTGFSDYGYTF.

The genes are TRBV13 and TRBJ1-2; 7 positions agree with TRBD1. V shed 4 bases, J shed 3 bases, and the junction held 5 bases outside the gene matches. Germline V gene data show CDR1 as PRHDT and CDR2 as FYEKMQ (reference sequence). This CDR3 spans 14 amino acids. The CDR3 loop is CASSSHRGDYGYTF. CDR3 nucleotides: TGTGCCAGCAGCTCCCACAGGGGTGACTATGGCTACACCTTC. Full variable domain (missing parts from reference TRBV13 and TRBJ1-2): AAGVIQSPRHLIKEKRETATLKCYPIPRHDTVYWYQQGPGQDPQFLISFYEKMQSDKGSIPDRFSAQQFSDYHSELNMSSLELGDSALYFCASSSHRGDYGYTFGSGTRLTVV.

In regard to this clone: Other DNA variants within this sample encode the same CDR3. This chain connects TRBV19 to TRBJ2-2, with D tentatively TRBD1 (6 bases). Germline V gene data show CDR1 as LNHDA and CDR2 as SQIVND (reference sequence). The CDR3 consists of 13 residues. Trimming pared 3 bases from V and 5 bases from J, leaving 7 bases between. The CDR3 DNA reads TGTGCCAGTAGTATCCAGGGGACCGGGGAGCTGTTTTTT. Translation gives CASSIQGTGELFF.

This chain uses TRBV2 with TRBJ1-6; the match to TRBD1 covers 10 bases. Unmatched junction bases numbered 10, after V lost 2 bases and J lost 9 bases. Germline CDR1 is SNHLY and CDR2 is FYNNEI. The CDR3 length is 17 residues. The DNA of the CDR3 is TGTGCCAGCAGTGAAATGGGAGACAGGGGGCTTGGTTCACCCCTCCACTTT. This codes for CASSEMGDRGLGSPLHF.

The gene calls are TRBV19 and TRBJ2-7; the match to TRBD1 covers 7 bases. Per germline, CDR1 LNHDA and CDR2 SQIVND (reference sequence). The length of the CDR3 is 14 residues. The V segment lost 6 bases and the J segment 1 base; nucleotides outside the gene matches: 6. The CDR3 sequence is CASSRDSTSYEQYF. CDR3 bases: TGTGCCAGTAGCCGGGACAGCACATCCTACGAGCAGTACTTC.

The chain employs TRBV10-1 and TRBJ2-1; 10 nucleotides align to TRBD2. J gave up 4 bases and V 4 bases, and 7 bases lay outside the gene matches. There are 16 residues in the CDR3. Germline CDR1 reads WNHNN; CDR2 reads SYGVQD (reference sequence). The CDR3 sequence: CASSARTSGKYNEQFF. DNA for the CDR3: TGCGCCAGCAGTGCCCGGACTAGCGGTAAATACAATGAGCAGTTCTTC.

This clone was detected once. The V and J genes are TRBV7-9 and TRBJ2-1; D could derive from TRBD1 or TRBD2 (6 bases each). Trimming took off 5 bases at V and 1 base at J, with 9 bases between the two ends. The CDR3 covers 14 residues. CDR1 SEHNR and CDR2 FQNEAQ come from the germline V gene (reference sequence). The CDR3 coding sequence is TGTGCCAGCAGCCCGGGGGCGTCCTACAATGAGCAGTTCTTC. Translation gives CASSPGASYNEQFF.

The chain joins TRBV2 to TRBJ2-1; D tentatively fits TRBD1 or TRBD2 (5 bases each). Germline V gene sequence: CDR1 SNHLY, CDR2 FYNNEI. The V gene lost 7 bases and the J gene lost 4 bases, with 14 bases spanning the gap. This CDR3 contains 14 residues. This CDR3 is CASKSGTDYNEQFF. The CDR3 region has the DNA TGTGCCAGCAAATCCGGGACGGATTACAATGAGCAGTTCTTC.

V and J are TRBV6-5 and TRBJ1-1, with 9 nucleotides matching TRBD1. Per the germline V gene, CDR1 is MNHEY and CDR2 is SVGAGI. Germline trimming cut 8 bases from V and 5 bases from J; bases unmatched to any gene: 12. CDR3 length: 15 amino acids. In DNA, the CDR3 is TGTGCCAGCTTCCCGGGGAACAGGGGGCGTACTGAAGCTTTCTTT. As protein: CASFPGNRGRTEAFF.

This chain connects TRBV29-1 to TRBJ1-1; 8 positions agree with TRBD1. There are 13 residues in the CDR3. V lost 6 bases to trimming and J lost 0 bases; unmatched junction nucleotides: 3. From germline, CDR1 is SQVTM and CDR2 ANQGSEA. The CDR3 loop is CSVGDRMNTEAFF. In nucleotides, the CDR3 is TGCAGCGTGGGGGACAGGATGAACACTGAAGCTTTCTTT.

This chain uses TRBV6-5 with TRBJ1-1, with TRBD1 identical over 7 bases. J was trimmed by 1 base and V by 6 bases; bases with no gene match: 5. The CDR3 runs to 14 residues. Germline CDR1 and CDR2: MNHEY and SVGAGI. The CDR3 bases are TGTGCCAGCAGGGACCGGGACAGGAACACTGAAGCTTTCTTT. It specifies CASRDRDRNTEAFF.

V is TRBV18 and J is TRBJ2-1; 7 bases fit TRBD1. Trimming at V came to 5 bases and at J to 5 bases, leaving 9 bases not matched to a gene. CDR3 size: 15 residues. Germline CDR1 is KGHSH and CDR2 is LQKENI. CDR3 sequence reads: CASSNTGTVNNEQFF. Here the CDR3 DNA reads TGTGCCAGCTCAAATACCGGGACAGTCAACAATGAGCAGTTCTTC.

V and J are TRBV19 and TRBJ1-5; D unresolved. Trimming took 1 base from V and 6 from J, leaving 16 bases between them. The CDR3 runs 16 residues. The V gene's germline CDR1 is LNHDA and CDR2 SQIVND (reference sequence). CDR3 in amino acids: CASSIGFKGRVQPQHF. CDR3 DNA sequence: TGTGCCAGTAGTATAGGTTTCAAGGGTAGGGTTCAGCCCCAGCATTTT.

V and J are TRBV27 and TRBJ2-7, with a weak D call TRBD2 (5 bases). The V gene's germline CDR1 is MNHEY and CDR2 SMNVEV (reference sequence). This CDR3 contains 12 residues. The V end was cut by 5 bases, the J end by 3 bases, with 8 bases between. The CDR3 sequence: CASSTAGYEQYF. The CDR3 bases are TGTGCCAGCAGTACTGCGGGCTACGAGCAGTACTTC.

The chain carries TRBV11-3 and TRBJ2-3; TRBD2 aligns across 7 bases. The CDR3 loop spans 15 amino acids. Trimming took 5 bases from V and 0 from J; bases not matched to a gene: 5. Germline-derived CDR1 and CDR2 are SGHNT and YENEEA. The CDR3 is CASSPSAGSTDTQYF. In DNA, the CDR3 is TGTGCCAGCAGCCCTTCAGCGGGGAGCACAGATACGCAGTATTTT. Together with reference TRBV11-3 and TRBJ2-3, the CDR3 gives the full variable domain: EAGVVQSPRYKIIEKKQPVAFWCNPISGHNTLYWYLQNLGQGPELLIRYENEEAVDDSQLPKDRFSAERLKGVDSTLKIQPAELGDSAVYLCASSPSAGSTDTQYFGPGTRLTVL.

The CDR3 loop reads CASSLDLLNTGELFF. The CDR3 DNA reads as TGCGCCAGCAGCTTGGACCTCCTTAACACCGGGGAGCTGTTTTTT. This chain uses TRBV5-1 with TRBJ2-2, with D unclear. Germline CDR1 SGHRS, CDR2 YFSETQ. The V end lost 0 bases, the J end lost 2 bases, and 8 bases lay between the germline ends. The CDR3 consists of 15 residues. Full variable domain (missing parts from reference TRBV5-1 and TRBJ2-2): KAGVTQTPRYLIKTRGQQVTLSCSPISGHRSVSWYQQTPGQGLQFLFEYFSETQRNKGNFPGRFSGRQFSNSRSEMNVSTLELGDSALYLCASSLDLLNTGELFFGEGSRLTVL.

This chain connects TRBV2 to TRBJ2-7, with 9 nucleotides matching TRBD2. V was clipped by 7 bases and J by 2 bases; unmatched bases: 3. CDR1 SNHLY and CDR2 FYNNEI come from the germline V gene. There are 13 residues in the CDR3. The CDR3 sequence is CASIASGTYEQYF. CDR3 nucleotides: TGTGCCAGCATAGCTAGCGGGACCTACGAGCAGTACTTC.

The genes are TRBV2 and TRBJ2-1, with a possible D match to TRBD1 (6 bases). V was trimmed by 10 bases and J by 10 bases, leaving 20 bases between them. The CDR3 loop spans 13 amino acids. Germline values: CDR1 SNHLY, CDR2 FYNNEI. DNA of the CDR3: TGTGCCAACAGGGCCGATATGAGCGCCGAGCAGTTCTTC. The encoded protein is CANRADMSAEQFF.

The rearrangement joins TRBV11-2 to TRBJ1-1; no reliable D call. Germline-derived CDR1 and CDR2 are SGHAT and FQNNGV. CDR3 length: 15 residues. With 3 bases removed from V and 2 bases from J, the gap between germline ends came to 13 bases. The DNA of the CDR3 is TGTGCCAGCAGCTTTGGAAGAAAACCTAACACTGAAGCTTTCTTT. This translates into CASSFGRKPNTEAFF.